Below, 10 T cell receptor beta chains from the same sample are listed, as sequenced in a study of vaccination effects on CD4 cells after COVID-19. No antigens are known for them. Sequencing was performed with immunoSEQ multiplex PCR; in TCRdb, only in-frame clones are kept and a portion is missing. Of tens of thousands of clones in the sample, approximately 72% are singletons; the top ten hold around 21%. Following 10 days of culture, CD4+ T cells were isolated. The sequences come from CD4+ T cells from PBMCs cultured without peptide, collected before COVID-19 vaccination. These receptors were obtained from a human donor who had a prior SARS-CoV-2 infection.

V usage is TRBV4-2 and J usage is TRBJ2-3; TRBD2 matches at 10 bases. Germline V gene data show CDR1 as LGHNA and CDR2 as YNFKEQ. The length of the CDR3 is 19 residues. Trimming at V came to 1 base and at J to 6 bases, leaving 16 bases not matched to a gene. The CDR3 protein is CASSQGAGGSPDFSDTQYF. CDR3 nucleotides: TGTGCCAGCAGCCAAGGAGCGGGGGGGAGTCCGGATTTCTCGGATACGCAGTATTTT.

The CDR3 sequence: CASSTRLAPTQFF. The CDR3 DNA is TGTGCCAGCAGCACAAGACTAGCCCCAACCCAGTTCTTC. The genes are TRBV5-4 and TRBJ2-1, with 7 nucleotides matching TRBD2. Germline V gives CDR1 SGHNT, CDR2 YYREEE (reference sequence). Losses at the gene ends were 4 bases for V and 13 bases for J; bases not matched to a gene: 11. This CDR3 is 13 amino acids long.

The V call is TRBV7-2, the J call TRBJ1-2; no definite D call. CDR1 and CDR2 from the germline V gene are SGHTA and FQGNSA. The ends were cut back, 1 base at V and 2 bases at J, with 8 bases in the middle. CDR3 length: 14 amino acids. The CDR3 bases are TGTGCCAGCAGCTTAGGGCCGGGGAACTATGGCTACACCTTC. This sequence encodes CASSLGPGNYGYTF.

The chain links TRBV19 to TRBJ1-2; D gene ambiguous. Trimming pared 6 bases from V and 0 bases from J, leaving 11 bases between. The CDR3 contains 14 residues. Germline CDR1 LNHDA, CDR2 SQIVND (reference sequence). CDR3 nucleotides: TGTGCCAGTAGGACGGCTCACTCTAACTATGGCTACACCTTC. Translating it yields CASRTAHSNYGYTF.

The rearrangement links TRBV18 to TRBJ2-5; the D call may be TRBD1 or TRBD2 (5 bases each). V lost 3 bases to trimming and J lost 5 bases, with 13 bases between them. The CDR3 covers 14 residues. Germline V lookup: CDR1 KGHSH, CDR2 LQKENI. The CDR3 nucleotides are TGTGCCAGCTCACCGATATCCCGGGACGAGACCCAGTACTTC. Its translation is CASSPISRDETQYF.

The J gene is TRBJ1-3, the V gene TRBV21-1. TRBV21-1 is annotated as a pseudogene. The CDR3 runs to 20 residues. CDR3 sequence (DNA): TGTGCCAGCAGCAAAGTTTCGAGCTACAAGAAGGAGTCGTCTGGAAACACCATATATTTT. This encodes CASSKVSSYKKESSGNTIYF.

This clone was picked up one time. The V gene is TRBV15, the J gene TRBJ2-3; 13 bases map to TRBD2. CDR1 is LNHNV and CDR2 is YYDKDF in the germline V gene (reference sequence). The CDR3 contains 18 residues. With 5 bases clipped from V and 4 bases from J, the junction kept 12 bases outside the gene matches. CDR3: CATSVVFRTSGGADTQYF. The CDR3 nucleotides are TGTGCCACCAGCGTTGTTTTTCGGACTAGCGGGGGAGCAGATACGCAGTATTTT.

This chain connects TRBV5-5 to TRBJ2-3, with 7 bases identical to TRBD2. The germline V gene encodes CDR1 SGHKS and CDR2 YYEKEE (reference sequence). The CDR3 has 16 residues. Written as DNA, the CDR3 is TGTGCGTCCGGGCGGCGGGAGAGAATTGGCACAGATACGCAGTATTTT. The encoded protein is CASGRRERIGTDTQYF.

This clone showed up just a few times. The rearrangement joins TRBV18 to TRBJ1-6; 9 bases are shared with TRBD1. Germline CDR1 KGHSH, CDR2 LQKENI. J gave up 7 bases and V 6 bases, and 7 bases lay outside the gene matches. The CDR3 is made up of 15 amino acids. The CDR3 reads CASSPPGQGNSPLHF. The DNA of the CDR3 is TGTGCCAGCTCGCCCCCAGGACAGGGGAATTCACCCCTCCACTTT.

The gene calls are TRBV10-3 and TRBJ1-4; TRBD1 matches at 7 bases. V shed 2 bases and J 7 bases; nucleotides not matched to a gene: 7. Germline CDR1 and CDR2: ENHRY and SYGVKD. CDR3 length: 15 amino acids. The CDR3 bases are TGTGCCATCAGTGAGCACGGCGAGGGGGCTGAAAAACTGTTTTTT. Amino acid sequence: CAISEHGEGAEKLFF.